One sample yielded the 6 T cell receptor beta chains listed below, sequenced in a study of tumor-infiltrating lymphocytes in oesophageal squamous cell carcinoma. TCRdb independently ran MiXCR on the PCR reads; one entry per CDR3 protein. The sample holds about 13,000 distinct CDR3 sequences; less than 65% are singletons and the top ten take about a third. The specimen sequenced was esophageal tumor tissue. These receptors were collected from a male donor with esophageal squamous cell carcinoma.

A few counts support this clonotype. This rearrangement joins TRBV30 to TRBJ2-5; D not certain. The J call may be wrong; the DNA end is better matched by TRBJ2-1. This CDR3 has 11 residues. The germline V gene encodes CDR1 GTSNPN and CDR2 SVGIG (reference sequence). CDR3 protein: CAWSALAEQFF. The CDR3 nucleotides are TGTGCCTGGAGTGCCTTGGCGGAGCAGTTCTTC.

V is TRBV12-3 or TRBV12-4 and J is TRBJ2-1; no definite D call. The J call may be wrong; the DNA end is better matched by TRBJ2-7. This CDR3 contains 14 residues. CDR3 loop: CASSYVSSYNEQYF. CDR3 DNA: TGTGCCAGCAGTTACGTCAGCTCCTACAATGAGCAGTACTTC.

This clonotype showed up just a few times. The CDR3 nucleotides are TGTGCCAGCAGTCGGAGTTCCTACGAGCAGTACTTC. It yields the protein CASSRSSYEQYF. The V gene is TRBV7-9, the J gene TRBJ2-5; D is uncertain. The DNA end is more similar to TRBJ2-7, so the J call may be wrong. The CDR3 has 12 amino acids. CDR1 and CDR2 (germline): SEHNR, FQNEAQ (reference sequence).

The chain's CDR3 is CASTLLWGAGDTQYF. As DNA, the CDR3 is TGTGCCAGCACCCTCCTGTGGGGGGCTGGGGATACGCAGTATTTT. The chain carries TRBV7-9 and TRBJ2-3; D assignment may be TRBD1 or TRBD2 (6 bases each). The CDR3 length is 15 residues. V was pared by 7 bases and J by 6 bases, with 20 bases between. The germline gives CDR1 SEHNR, CDR2 FQNEAQ (reference sequence). The full variable domain, completed using reference TRBV7-9 and TRBJ2-3, is DTGVSQNPRHKITKRGQNVTFRCDPISEHNRLYWYRQTLGQGPEFLTYFQNEAQLEKSRLLSDRFSAERPKGSFSTLEIQRTEQGDSAMYLCASTLLWGAGDTQYFGPGTRLTVL.

This clonotype is medium-sized (0.01 to 0.1%). This chain uses TRBV27 with TRBJ2-1; D gene unclear. V was shortened by 0 bases and J by 4 bases, with 4 bases between the two germline ends. The CDR3 extends over 13 amino acids. Germline V gives CDR1 MNHEY, CDR2 SMNVEV (reference sequence). DNA of the CDR3: TGTGCCAGCAGTTTATCCCGTTACAATGAGCAGTTCTTC. Amino acid sequence: CASSLSRYNEQFF.

This chain connects TRBV7-3 to TRBJ2-3; no clear D gene. The J call may be wrong; the DNA end is better matched by TRBJ2-1. Germline V CDR1 and CDR2: SGHTA, FQGTGA. This CDR3 spans 16 amino acids. The CDR3 DNA reads as TGTGCCAGCAGCTTAACGTTGGCGGTCTCCTACAATGAGCAGTTCTTC. Its translation is CASSLTLAVSYNEQFF.